This passage covers 9 T cell receptor beta chains from one sample sequenced in a study of cytomegalovirus exposure and HLA in healthy donors. The study ran its PCR with 60 Vbeta and 13 Jbeta primers. Produced via immunoSEQ multiplex PCR; TCRdb's table is partial and in-frame only. The data show about 120,000 clones, roughly 65% seen once. Input material: PBMCs. The source of these receptors is a man in his forties in good health and CMV-seropositive.

This chain links TRBV28 with TRBJ2-5; no reliable D call. The V end was cut by 3 bases, the J end by 11 bases, with 13 bases between. The CDR3 is 12 residues long. Germline CDR1 MDHEN, CDR2 SYDVKM. DNA for the CDR3: TGTGCCAGCAGTTTGGGCACGTCCAAGCAGTACTTC. Amino acid sequence: CASSLGTSKQYF.

This chain connects TRBV7-6 to TRBJ2-3, with a weak D call TRBD1 (5 bases). The CDR3 totals 16 residues. V was clipped by 4 bases and J by 2 bases, with 16 bases between them. Germline V gene data show CDR1 as SGHVS and CDR2 as FNYEAQ. CDR3 residues: CASSSQGGTFTDTQYF. The CDR3 region has the DNA TGTGCCAGCAGCTCCCAGGGCGGAACCTTCACAGATACGCAGTATTTT.

The chain uses TRBV5-1 and TRBJ2-7; a possible D gene is TRBD2 (5 bases). Germline CDR1 and CDR2: SGHRS and YFSETQ. This CDR3 contains 14 residues. V gave up 1 base and J gave up 0 bases, with 8 bases separating them. CDR3 bases: TGCGCCAGCAGCTTGTCGGGGATCTCCTACGAGCAGTACTTC. It specifies CASSLSGISYEQYF. The full variable domain, rest sourced from reference TRBV5-1 and TRBJ2-7, is KAGVTQTPRYLIKTRGQQVTLSCSPISGHRSVSWYQQTPGQGLQFLFEYFSETQRNKGNFPGRFSGRQFSNSRSEMNVSTLELGDSALYLCASSLSGISYEQYFGPGTRLTVT.

This chain uses TRBV13 with TRBJ2-1; 7 positions match TRBD2. The CDR3 totals 16 residues. Germline trimming cut 6 bases from V and 4 bases from J; bases unmatched to any gene: 12. CDR1 is PRHDT and CDR2 is FYEKMQ in the germline V gene (reference sequence). CDR3 sequence reads: CASSRLGTMEYNEQFF. The DNA for the CDR3 is TGTGCCAGCAGTCGCCTAGGGACTATGGAGTACAATGAGCAGTTCTTC.

V is TRBV10-3 and J is TRBJ2-7, with D unclear. CDR3 length equals 12 residues. Germline V CDR1 and CDR2: ENHRY, SYGVKD. The V gene lost 6 bases and the J gene lost 1 base, with 7 bases spanning the gap. This chain's CDR3 is CAISPASYEQYF. Written as DNA, the CDR3 is TGTGCCATCAGCCCCGCGTCCTACGAGCAGTACTTC.

The chain combines TRBV7-9 with TRBJ1-1, with unresolved D. The V end lost 2 bases, the J end lost 11 bases, and 12 bases lay between the germline ends. CDR3 length: 12 amino acids. The V gene's germline CDR1 is SEHNR and CDR2 FQNEAQ (reference sequence). This CDR3 reads CASSLSSGWAFF. The CDR3 DNA reads TGTGCCAGCAGCTTATCGTCAGGTTGGGCTTTCTTT.

V is TRBV7-9 and J is TRBJ1-6, with 9 bases that match TRBD1. The V and J ends lost 1 base and 13 bases, in that order; junction bases with no gene match: 2. CDR1 is SEHNR, CDR2 FQNEAQ, per germline (reference sequence). The CDR3 runs 13 residues. The CDR3 DNA sequence: TGTGCCAGCAGCTTAGAGGGACAGGGTCCCCTCCACTTT. It specifies CASSLEGQGPLHF.

This clone has only one observation. The genes are TRBV5-1 and TRBJ2-7; 11 bases line up with TRBD2. The germline V gene has CDR1 SGHRS and CDR2 YFSETQ. The CDR3 loop spans 16 amino acids. V was clipped by 4 bases and J by 4 bases; unmatched bases: 10. CDR3 sequence reads: CASSTQGLAEGYEQYF. CDR3 bases: TGCGCCAGCAGCACACAGGGACTAGCGGAGGGTTACGAGCAGTACTTC.

The chain has TRBV2 and TRBJ1-4; TRBD1 is a possible D gene (6 bases). The ends were cut back, 6 bases at V and 4 bases at J, with 15 bases in the middle. In germline, CDR1 is SNHLY, CDR2 FYNNEI. CDR3 size: 15 residues. Written as DNA, the CDR3 is TGTGCCAGCAGCGAGAAGACAGGCCTTAATGAAAAACTGTTTTTT. This sequence encodes CASSEKTGLNEKLFF.